These 32 T cell receptor beta chains were sequenced from one sample in a study of cytomegalovirus exposure and HLA in healthy donors. Amplification used 60 Vbeta primers and 13 Jbeta primers. Sequenced by immunoSEQ multiplex PCR; TCRdb stores in-frame clones only, minus some. The data contain about 170,000 clones, over 60% of them singletons. Sequencing was carried out using PBMCs. These receptor sequences come from a female donor in good health and CMV-seronegative.

V and J are TRBV2 and TRBJ2-7; a possible D gene is TRBD2 (5 bases). In germline, CDR1 is SNHLY, CDR2 FYNNEI. The V and J ends lost 8 bases and 0 bases respectively, with 17 bases between them. The CDR3 is 15 residues long. The CDR3 region is CASCKRSENSYEQYF. The CDR3 region has the DNA TGTGCCAGCTGTAAGCGGTCGGAGAACTCCTACGAGCAGTACTTC.

CDR3 protein: CASTLSGPRGYEQYF. Written as DNA, the CDR3 is TGTGCCAGCACCTTGAGTGGCCCTAGGGGATACGAGCAGTACTTC. The chain links TRBV28 to TRBJ2-7; possible D gene TRBD1, 5 bases. CDR3 length: 15 amino acids. V dropped 7 bases and J dropped 4 bases, with 20 bases sitting between them. Germline loops: CDR1 MDHEN, CDR2 SYDVKM.

This chain connects TRBV5-6 to TRBJ2-7; 8 bases map to TRBD2. The CDR3 has 15 amino acids. Looked up from germline, CDR1 is SGHDT and CDR2 is YYEEEE. Germline trimming cut 2 bases from V and 2 bases from J; bases unmatched to any gene: 6. The CDR3 nucleotides read TGTGCCAGCAGCTTTTCCGTGACTAGCGCCTACGAGCAGTACTTC. It yields the protein CASSFSVTSAYEQYF.

The chain combines TRBV29-1 with TRBJ2-3; 11 positions agree with TRBD1. CDR1 and CDR2 from the germline V gene are SQVTM and ANQGSEA. The CDR3 has 14 amino acids. With V trimmed by 4 bases and J by 4 bases, 4 bases remained unmatched. The CDR3 region has the DNA TGCAGCGTTGTAGGACAGGGGGCATCAGATACGCAGTATTTT. This translates into CSVVGQGASDTQYF.

The chain uses TRBV21-1 and TRBJ2-7; the D call in the table, TRBD1, was not verified against the DNA. TRBV21-1 is flagged as a pseudogene. The CDR3 totals 20 residues. The CDR3 DNA is TGTGCCAGCAGCGAAACAGGGGGCGATTATGGTCAGCAAAGCTCCTACGAGCAGTACTTC. Translation gives CASSETGGDYGQQSSYEQYF.

The rearrangement uses TRBV4-3 and TRBJ2-7; no clear D. Per the germline V gene, CDR1 is LGHNA and CDR2 is YSLEER. CDR3 size: 17 residues. Trimming took off 0 bases at V and 2 bases at J, with 17 bases between the two ends. Here the CDR3 reads CASSQDLSPATTYEQYF. DNA of the CDR3: TGCGCCAGCAGCCAAGATCTTAGCCCGGCTACAACCTACGAGCAGTACTTC.

Notes on this clone: Relative to the germline gene, one junction end is altered; a read error may explain this. V and J are TRBV7-7 and TRBJ2-3; D perhaps matches TRBD2 (7 bases). The germline CDR1 and CDR2 sequences are SSHAT and FNYEAQ (reference sequence). The length of the CDR3 is 16 residues. In DNA form, the CDR3 reads TGTGCTAGCAGCCCCGGGGGGCCTTTCACCACAGATACGCAGTATTTT. This encodes CASSPGGPFTTDTQYF.

CDR3 coding DNA: TGTGCCAGCAGTGGTCAGGGTCCTGGGGCCAACGTCCTGACTTTC. Translating it yields CASSGQGPGANVLTF. The rearrangement uses TRBV2 and TRBJ2-6; a possible D gene is TRBD1 (5 bases). This CDR3 is built from 15 residues. The ends were cut back, 4 bases at V and 2 bases at J, with 9 bases in the middle. Germline CDR1 reads SNHLY; CDR2 reads FYNNEI.

This chain connects TRBV5-6 to TRBJ2-5, with unresolved D. The J call could be wrong; TRBJ2-7 is a better fit for the DNA end. CDR3 length: 15 amino acids. Germline-derived CDR1 and CDR2 are SGHDT and YYEEEE. The CDR3 loop is CASSSLIANSYEQYF. The CDR3 bases are TGTGCCAGCAGCTCCCTCATAGCAAACTCCTACGAGCAGTACTTC.

The V call is TRBV15, the J call TRBJ2-3; 9 bases line up with TRBD1. The ends lost 1 base at V and 3 bases at J; junction bases unmatched: 5. CDR3 length: 16 residues. Germline lookup yields CDR1 LNHNV and CDR2 YYDKDF (reference sequence). The CDR3 loop is CATSRALGQGTDTQYF. The CDR3 bases are TGTGCCACCAGCAGAGCCCTGGGACAGGGAACAGATACGCAGTATTTT.

The rearrangement links TRBV5-6 to TRBJ1-1; D possibly corresponds to TRBD1 (5 bases). The germline gives CDR1 SGHDT, CDR2 YYEEEE. V was clipped by 9 bases and J by 4 bases, with 16 bases between them. The CDR3 runs 13 residues. The DNA for the CDR3 is TGTGCCACGGGACCGCGGGGAGCCACTGAAGCTTTCTTT. Its protein product is CATGPRGATEAFF.

This clone has only one observation. The rearrangement links TRBV6-5 to TRBJ2-7, with TRBD1 matching over 7 bases. CDR1 and CDR2 from the germline V gene are MNHEY and SVGAGI. After removal of 2 bases from V and 6 bases from J, the junction contained 7 bases not matched to a gene. The CDR3 loop spans 14 amino acids. This CDR3 is CASSYTTTGSEQYF. In DNA, the CDR3 is TGTGCCAGCAGTTACACCACGACAGGGTCCGAGCAGTACTTC.

The gene calls are TRBV28 and TRBJ2-5; D is possibly TRBD2 (7 bases). The CDR3 spans 16 residues. Per the germline V gene, CDR1 is MDHEN and CDR2 is SYDVKM. V shed 7 bases and J shed 4 bases, with 22 bases lying between them. In nucleotides, the CDR3 is TGTGCCAGCAACATCCCCGCCGGGGCGGGGGCAGAGACCCAGTACTTC. Encoded protein: CASNIPAGAGAETQYF. The entire variable domain, with the rest obtained from reference TRBV28 and TRBJ2-5, is as follows: DVKVTQSSRYLVKRTGEKVFLECVQDMDHENMFWYRQDPGLGLRLIYFSYDVKMKEKGDIPEGYSVSREKKERFSLILESASTNQTSMYLCASNIPAGAGAETQYFGPGTRLLVL.

This clone has just one count. The J gene is TRBJ2-5, the V gene TRBV7-6; 9 bases align to TRBD1. CDR1 is SGHVS, CDR2 FNYEAQ, per germline. The CDR3 is 16 residues long. After removal of 0 bases from V and 4 bases from J, the junction contained 6 bases not matched to a gene. The CDR3 nucleotides read TGTGCCAGCAGCTTAGCGGGGACAGGGCAACTAGAGACCCAGTACTTC. Protein sequence: CASSLAGTGQLETQYF.

DNA for the CDR3: TGTGCCAGCAGCATGACTCGGGAGACCCAGTACTTC. This sequence encodes CASSMTRETQYF. J is TRBJ2-5 and V is TRBV7-8, with D hard to call. Germline CDR1 and CDR2: SGHVS and FQNEAQ. The CDR3 sequence is 12 residues long. The V and J ends lost 5 bases and 5 bases respectively, with 9 bases between them.

The chain links TRBV5-1 to TRBJ1-5; 7 bases align to TRBD1. The CDR3 extends over 15 amino acids. Germline CDR1 and CDR2: SGHRS and YFSETQ. Trimming cost V 4 bases and J 3 bases; bases outside gene matches: 7. The CDR3 here is CASSTTGNVNQPQHF. The CDR3 DNA is TGCGCCAGCAGCACGACAGGGAACGTCAATCAGCCCCAGCATTTT.

This clone appeared a few times. V usage is TRBV7-2 and J usage is TRBJ1-3; TRBD1 aligns across 9 bases. Germline CDR1 SGHTA, CDR2 FQGNSA. The V segment lost 5 bases and the J segment 2 bases; nucleotides outside the gene matches: 13. The CDR3 has 18 amino acids. The CDR3: CASSHIADRGVAGNTIYF. CDR3 nucleotides: TGTGCCAGCAGCCACATCGCGGACAGGGGAGTAGCTGGAAACACCATATATTTT.

This rearrangement joins TRBV7-3 to TRBJ2-7; D is ambiguous. CDR1 SGHTA and CDR2 FQGTGA come from the germline V gene. The CDR3 runs 13 residues. With 0 bases removed from V and 5 bases from J, the gap between germline ends came to 8 bases. As DNA, the CDR3 is TGTGCCAGCAGCTTAACGTTGCGCGACGAGCAGTACTTC. Its translation is CASSLTLRDEQYF.

This clone was counted a single time. V and J are TRBV5-4 and TRBJ2-7, with 12 bases matching TRBD2. Per germline, CDR1 SGHNT and CDR2 YYREEE (reference sequence). V lost 5 bases and J lost 0; bases outside the gene matches: 9. This CDR3 region has 17 residues. CDR3 in amino acids: CASRIALAGGFSYEQYF. The CDR3 nucleotides read TGTGCCAGCAGGATTGCGCTAGCGGGAGGGTTCTCCTACGAGCAGTACTTC.

This clone was detected once. V usage is TRBV7-8 and J usage is TRBJ2-5; TRBD2 might be the D (7 bases). Trimming cost V 8 bases and J 5 bases, with 18 bases left between them. The CDR3 is made up of 14 amino acids. Germline V gives CDR1 SGHVS, CDR2 FQNEAQ. CDR3 loop: CASLRGGQGETQYF. CDR3 bases: TGTGCCAGCCTGAGGGGGGGGCAGGGGGAGACCCAGTACTTC.

This chain joins TRBV7-6 and TRBJ2-3; 8 nucleotides line up with TRBD1. Germline values: CDR1 SGHVS, CDR2 FNYEAQ. After removal of 5 bases from V and 6 bases from J, the junction contained 7 bases not matched to a gene. This CDR3 has 14 residues. The CDR3, as DNA: TGTGCCAGCAGCCCGACAGGGGCTAGGGATACGCAGTATTTT. Amino acids: CASSPTGARDTQYF. Filled out from reference TRBV7-6 and TRBJ2-3, the complete variable domain reads GAGVSQSPRYKVTKRGQDVALRCDPISGHVSLYWYRQALGQGPEFLTYFNYEAQQDKSGLPNDRFSAERPEGSISTLTIQRTEQRDSAMYRCASSPTGARDTQYFGPGTRLTVL.

In this sample, this clone turned up a few times. The chain links TRBV6-5 to TRBJ1-6; 8 bases agree with TRBD1. Germline V gene data show CDR1 as MNHEY and CDR2 as SVGAGI. The length of the CDR3 is 14 residues. With V trimmed by 2 bases and J by 7 bases, 1 base remained unmatched. CDR3 residues: CASSYGDRNSPLHF. The CDR3 nucleotides are TGTGCCAGCAGTTACGGGGACAGGAATTCACCCCTCCACTTT.

J is TRBJ2-4 and V is TRBV19, with D perhaps TRBD2 (6 bases). This CDR3 region has 12 residues. Trimming cost V 8 bases and J 8 bases, with 13 bases left between them. CDR1 is LNHDA and CDR2 is SQIVND in the germline V gene (reference sequence). The CDR3 loop reads CASSRWGDIQYF. CDR3 nucleotides: TGTGCCAGTTCCCGTTGGGGGGACATTCAGTACTTC.

The chain recombines TRBV7-2 with TRBJ1-5, with 9 bases that match TRBD1. Per germline, CDR1 SGHTA and CDR2 FQGNSA. This CDR3 is built from 17 residues. With 1 base clipped from V and 7 bases from J, the junction kept 11 bases outside the gene matches. The CDR3 protein is CASSLGPGTGKGQPQHF. The CDR3 DNA reads TGTGCCAGCAGCTTAGGCCCCGGGACAGGGAAGGGGCAGCCCCAGCATTTT.

This clone has just one count. The rearrangement uses TRBV5-6 and TRBJ2-7; D gene uncertain. V gave up 1 base and J gave up 4 bases, with 15 bases separating them. The CDR3 loop spans 15 amino acids. The germline V gene has CDR1 SGHDT and CDR2 YYEEEE. The CDR3 here is CASSLLSRLAYEQYF. The CDR3 DNA reads as TGTGCCAGCAGCTTGTTGTCGCGACTCGCATACGAGCAGTACTTC.

The CDR3 here is CASSLVVGETEAFF. The CDR3 DNA reads TGTGCCAGCAGCTTAGTAGTTGGGGAGACTGAAGCTTTCTTT. V and J are TRBV7-9 and TRBJ1-1, with D uncertain. The germline V and J ends were trimmed by 1 base and 5 bases, with 11 bases remaining between them. CDR3 length: 14 residues. Germline CDR1 is SEHNR and CDR2 is FQNEAQ (reference sequence).

Of note for this clone: At one boundary the junction diverges from the germline segment, which might be a read error. The genes are TRBV4-3 and TRBJ2-7; 7 positions agree with TRBD2. The CDR3 is made up of 20 amino acids. The V gene's germline CDR1 is LGHNA and CDR2 YSLEER. CDR3 sequence: CASSQDYQKLWAGAGYEQYF. The DNA for the CDR3 is TGCGCCAGCAGTCAAGATTATCAGAAGTTATGGGCGGGAGCCGGCTACGAGCAGTACTTC.

CDR3 nucleotide sequence: TGCGCCAGCAGGGACACTTACTACAATGAGCAGTTCTTC. This codes for CASRDTYYNEQFF. The chain has TRBV10-1 and TRBJ2-1; maybe TRBD1 (5 bases). The V gene lost 6 bases and the J gene lost 3 bases, with 9 bases spanning the gap. Per germline, CDR1 WNHNN and CDR2 SYGVQD (reference sequence). CDR3 length equals 13 residues.

This rearrangement joins TRBV11-3 to TRBJ2-1, with a possible D match to TRBD2 (5 bases). V was cut by 1 base and J by 9 bases, with 10 bases left in between. The germline V gene has CDR1 SGHNT and CDR2 YENEEA. The CDR3 length is 13 residues. The CDR3 sequence is CASSLVAAGEQFF. The CDR3, as DNA: TGTGCCAGCAGCTTAGTAGCTGCGGGTGAGCAGTTCTTC.

The table lists this clone with a few counts. The CDR3: CASSRTTSGASTDTQYF. For the CDR3, the DNA is TGCGCCAGCAGCCGGACGACTAGCGGGGCCTCCACAGATACGCAGTATTTT. V gene TRBV5-1 combines with J gene TRBJ2-3, with 11 bases lining up with TRBD2. The CDR3 loop spans 17 amino acids. J was trimmed by 2 bases and V by 4 bases; bases with no gene match: 9. In germline, CDR1 is SGHRS, CDR2 YFSETQ.

The V call is TRBV10-3, the J call TRBJ1-2; maybe TRBD1 (6 bases). This CDR3 has 15 amino acids. Germline values: CDR1 ENHRY, CDR2 SYGVKD. Trimming shortened V by 3 bases and J by 2 bases, and 13 bases separated the two germline ends. The DNA for the CDR3 is TGTGCCATCAGTGATAACGTTGGACAGAACTATGGCTACACCTTC. Its translation: CAISDNVGQNYGYTF.

The chain joins TRBV6-5 to TRBJ2-1; tentatively, D is TRBD1 (5 bases). The CDR3 runs to 15 residues. With 0 bases removed from V and 7 bases from J, the gap between germline ends came to 13 bases. CDR1 is MNHEY and CDR2 is SVGAGI in the germline V gene. CDR3 coding DNA: TGTGCCAGCAGTTACTCTGTAGGGGCTGGGAATGAGCAGTTCTTC. It is translated as CASSYSVGAGNEQFF.